These T cell receptor beta chains were read from a single sample in a study of shared clonotypes between healthy human individuals. Produced via immunoSEQ multiplex PCR; TCRdb's table is partial and in-frame only. The sample has about 650,000 clones, roughly 95% seen once. The sequenced material came from naive CD8+ T cells sorted from blood. The receptors shown here come from a woman aged 25-40 years in good health. Both conserved end residues are part of each CDR3. D genes are given only for firm matches. Clone size, where shown, is once, few, many, or a class for clones that have expanded.

J: TRBJ2-3; V: TRBV13; size: NA; D: TRBD2; DNA: TGTGCCAGCAGCTTAGGGCGGGAGGGCCTTGAAACAGATACGCAGTATTTT; CDR3: CASSLGREGLETDTQYF
J: TRBJ2-7; V: TRBV6-5; size: NA; D: TRBD2; DNA: TGTGCCAGCGGATTAGCGGGGATCCACGAGCAGTACTTC; CDR3: CASGLAGIHEQYF
J: TRBJ1-2; V: TRBV6-9; size: NA; D: NA; DNA: TGTGCCAGCAGTTACGAGGGTAACTATGGCTACACCTTC; CDR3: CASSYEGNYGYTF
J: TRBJ2-7; V: TRBV10-3; size: NA; D: NA; DNA: TGTGCCTCGACTGGGAGCTACGAGCAGTACTTC; CDR3: CASTGSYEQYF
J: TRBJ2-1; V: TRBV4-2; size: once; D: NA; DNA: TGTGCCAGCAGACAAGGGCTAGTTGATGAGCAGTTCTTC; CDR3: CASRQGLVDEQFF
J: TRBJ1-5; V: TRBV23-1; size: NA; D: NA; DNA: TGCGCCAGCAGTCAAGAGACATTACGGACCGATCAGCCCCAGCATTTT; CDR3: CASSQETLRTDQPQHF
J: TRBJ1-4; V: TRBV5-1; size: NA; D: NA; DNA: TGCGCCAGCAGCTCGAAGGGGACTAGCGTACTTAATGAAAAACTGTTTTTT; CDR3: CASSSKGTSVLNEKLFF
J: TRBJ2-7; V: TRBV7-8; size: NA; D: NA; DNA: TGTGCCAGCAGCTTAATAGGGTACGAGCAGTACTTC; CDR3: CASSLIGYEQYF
J: TRBJ2-7; V: TRBV2; size: few; D: TRBD1; DNA: TGTGCCAGCAGTGGGGACAGATACGAGCAGTACTTC; CDR3: CASSGDRYEQYF
J: TRBJ2-7; V: TRBV7-2; size: few; D: NA; DNA: TGTGCCAGCAGCCTATGGGCAGGCTACGAGCAGTACTTC; CDR3: CASSLWAGYEQYF
J: TRBJ2-1; V: TRBV9; size: NA; D: NA; DNA: TGTGCCAGCAGCCTCCGGGCGGTGAGCTCCTACAATGAGCAGTTCTTC; CDR3: CASSLRAVSSYNEQFF
J: TRBJ2-6; V: TRBV19; size: NA; D: TRBD1; DNA: TGTGCCAGTAGTATGACAGGGCTTGGGGCCAACGTCCTGACTTTC; CDR3: CASSMTGLGANVLTF
J: TRBJ2-3; V: TRBV7-8; size: NA; D: NA; DNA: TGTGCCACAAGCGGTGACCTCGACACAGATACGCAGTATTTT; CDR3: CATSGDLDTDTQYF
J: TRBJ1-3; V: TRBV28; size: NA; D: NA; DNA: TGTGCCAGCAGCCATGGGGGGGTAAGCTCTGGAAACACCATATATTTT; CDR3: CASSHGGVSSGNTIYF
J: TRBJ2-3; V: TRBV2; size: NA; D: TRBD2; DNA: TGTGCCAGCAGCCCCGGGACTAGCGTTGCAGATACGCAGTATTTT; CDR3: CASSPGTSVADTQYF
J: TRBJ2-1; V: TRBV2; size: once; D: NA; DNA: TGTGCCAGCAGTGATATCCCCGGCTATCGAGGGGGGTACAATGAGCAGTTCTTC; CDR3: CASSDIPGYRGGYNEQFF
J: TRBJ2-3; V: TRBV10-2; size: NA; D: NA; DNA: TGCGCCAGCGGGTACCCTTCGTCGATTGAGGTCAAAACAGATACGCAGTATTTT; CDR3: CASGYPSSIEVKTDTQYF